The clone carrying this TCR beta chain occurred a few times. Its antigen is unknown. The data belong to a study of T-cell reconstitution after alpha-beta-depleted transplantation in children. Study observations and caveats: Fresh T-cell production supplied most of the T-cell counts and diversity seen one year after transplant.

Germline V gene data show CDR1 as SGHTA and CDR2 as FQGTGA. CDR3 length: 16 residues. The J segment lost 0 bases and the V segment lost 5 bases, leaving 7 bases of the junction unmatched. Molecular barcoding with unique molecular identifiers was used for the TCRbeta library. Each CDR3 protein is one row after TCRdb ran MiXCR on the PCR reads. The sample consists of 330,000 or so distinct CDR3 sequences, 9.5% to 13% of them appearing once. The J gene is TRBJ2-1, the V gene TRBV7-3, with TRBD2 matching over 7 bases. The input for sequencing was PBMCs, taken before TCRalphabeta/CD19-depleted stem cell transplant. This sequence originates from a boy younger than two with acute myeloid leukemia, due to receive a stem cell transplant. Here the CDR3 reads CASSPVGGGSYNEQFF. In nucleotides, the CDR3 is TGTGCCAGCAGCCCTGTGGGGGGGGGCTCCTACAATGAGCAGTTCTTC.